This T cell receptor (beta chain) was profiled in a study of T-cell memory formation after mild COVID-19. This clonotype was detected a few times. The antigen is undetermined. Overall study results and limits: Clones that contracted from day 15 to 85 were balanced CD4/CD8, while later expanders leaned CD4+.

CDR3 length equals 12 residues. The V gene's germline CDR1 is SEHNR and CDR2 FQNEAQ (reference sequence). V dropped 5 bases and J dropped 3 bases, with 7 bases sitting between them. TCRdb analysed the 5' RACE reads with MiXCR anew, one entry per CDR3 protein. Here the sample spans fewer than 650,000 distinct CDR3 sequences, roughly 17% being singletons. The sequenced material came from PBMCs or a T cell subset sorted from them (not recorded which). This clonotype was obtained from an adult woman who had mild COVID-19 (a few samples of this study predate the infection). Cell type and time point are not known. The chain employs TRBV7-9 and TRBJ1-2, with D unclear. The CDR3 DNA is TGTGCCAGCAGCCAAGGAGACTATGGCTACACCTTC. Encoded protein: CASSQGDYGYTF.